The 2 T cell receptor beta chains in this list originate from one sample, sequenced in a study of T cell responses to AZD1222 COVID-19 vaccine. Some clones are missing from TCRdb's copy, which holds only in-frame ones; the method was immunoSEQ multiplex PCR. The data show 95,000 to 150,000 clones, roughly 91% seen once. The source material was peripheral blood, sampled 28 days after the second AZD1222 dose. These receptors were obtained from an adult who received the AZD1222 COVID-19 vaccine.

The chain combines TRBV5-1 with TRBJ1-3, with D uncertain. The CDR3 is 14 residues long. CDR1 SGHRS and CDR2 YFSETQ come from the germline V gene. With 5 bases removed from V and 0 bases from J, the gap between germline ends came to 9 bases. CDR3 bases: TGCGCCAGCAGTATGTCGTCCTCTGGAAACACCATATATTTT. Amino acids: CASSMSSSGNTIYF.

This clone appeared once. The genes are TRBV7-6 and TRBJ1-2, with a tentative D call TRBD1 (5 bases). From germline, CDR1 is SGHVS and CDR2 FNYEAQ. The CDR3 sequence is 13 residues long. With 3 bases removed from V and 3 bases from J, the gap between germline ends came to 8 bases. CDR3 in amino acids: CASSFGGDYGYTF. CDR3 coding DNA: TGTGCCAGCAGCTTTGGGGGTGACTATGGCTACACCTTC. The full variable domain, its missing parts supplied by reference TRBV7-6 and TRBJ1-2, is GAGVSQSPRYKVTKRGQDVALRCDPISGHVSLYWYRQALGQGPEFLTYFNYEAQQDKSGLPNDRFSAERPEGSISTLTIQRTEQRDSAMYRCASSFGGDYGYTFGSGTRLTVV.